This T cell receptor (beta chain) derives from a study of T-cell reconstitution after alpha-beta-depleted transplantation in children. Molecular barcoding with unique molecular identifiers was used for the TCRbeta library. TCRdb analysed the PCR reads with MiXCR anew, one entry per CDR3 protein. In the table there are about 420,000 distinct CDR3 sequences, around 9.9% of which are singletons. The sample was PBMCs from the stem cell graft donor, taken from the stem cell graft. The receptor was isolated from a human donor who donated a stem cell graft to a child with acute myeloid leukemia.

CDR3 loop: CAISLGREGHPANEQFF. Here the CDR3 DNA reads TGTGCCATCAGTCTAGGGCGGGAGGGCCACCCTGCTAATGAGCAGTTCTTC. This sequence joins TRBV10-3 and TRBJ2-1; the match to TRBD2 covers 9 bases. V dropped 5 bases and J dropped 7; count of bases not matched to a gene: 15. The CDR3 runs to 17 residues. Germline V lookup: CDR1 ENHRY, CDR2 SYGVKD.